The next 4 T cell receptor beta chains were all read from a single sample in a study of T cells in Graves' hyperthyroidism and ophthalmopathy. Regions amplified from RNA transcripts were the TCR beta CDR3 regions. Primed by the HTBI set, a first-round RT-PCR was run on the TCR CDR3. In TCRdb, the multiplex PCR reads were re-called with MiXCR into one record per CDR3 protein. The table lists about 210,000 distinct CDR3 sequences, 17% of them singletons. Sample: blood. Source of these receptors: a man aged 50-60 years with Graves' hyperthyroidism.

This chain joins TRBV9 and TRBJ2-7; D remains ambiguous. Germline CDR1 is SGDLS and CDR2 is YYNGEE. Trimming removed 2 bases at V and 0 bases at J, with 6 bases between. This CDR3 spans 13 amino acids. This CDR3 is CASSVTDSYEQYF. In DNA form, the CDR3 reads TGTGCCAGCAGCGTCACGGACTCCTACGAGCAGTACTTC.

This clonotype was recorded many times. This chain uses TRBV6-6 with TRBJ1-1; D may be TRBD1 (5 bases). V was pared by 2 bases and J by 0 bases, with 10 bases between. The germline V gene has CDR1 MNHNY and CDR2 SVGAGI (reference sequence). The CDR3 runs to 15 residues. As DNA, the CDR3 is TGTGCCAGCAGTTACCTCCAGGGATTGAACACTGAAGCTTTCTTT. Its translation is CASSYLQGLNTEAFF.

V gene TRBV20-1 combines with J gene TRBJ1-5; unclear D gene. Deletions cut 6 bases from V and 1 base from J, with 19 bases between. Germline CDR1 DFQATT, CDR2 SNEGSKA (reference sequence). CDR3 length: 16 residues. In nucleotides, the CDR3 is TGCAGTGCCAAGGACCCGACGGACCTAAGCAATCAGCCCCAGCATTTT. This sequence encodes CSAKDPTDLSNQPQHF.

This clonotype was counted at least ten times. The chain is built from TRBV2 and TRBJ1-1; D is perhaps TRBD1 (5 bases). V gave up 4 bases and J gave up 5 bases, with 14 bases separating them. The CDR3 is 14 residues long. Germline V gene data show CDR1 as SNHLY and CDR2 as FYNNEI. The chain's CDR3 is CASSVGEVRTEAFF. CDR3 sequence (DNA): TGTGCCAGCAGTGTGGGGGAGGTTCGAACTGAAGCTTTCTTT.